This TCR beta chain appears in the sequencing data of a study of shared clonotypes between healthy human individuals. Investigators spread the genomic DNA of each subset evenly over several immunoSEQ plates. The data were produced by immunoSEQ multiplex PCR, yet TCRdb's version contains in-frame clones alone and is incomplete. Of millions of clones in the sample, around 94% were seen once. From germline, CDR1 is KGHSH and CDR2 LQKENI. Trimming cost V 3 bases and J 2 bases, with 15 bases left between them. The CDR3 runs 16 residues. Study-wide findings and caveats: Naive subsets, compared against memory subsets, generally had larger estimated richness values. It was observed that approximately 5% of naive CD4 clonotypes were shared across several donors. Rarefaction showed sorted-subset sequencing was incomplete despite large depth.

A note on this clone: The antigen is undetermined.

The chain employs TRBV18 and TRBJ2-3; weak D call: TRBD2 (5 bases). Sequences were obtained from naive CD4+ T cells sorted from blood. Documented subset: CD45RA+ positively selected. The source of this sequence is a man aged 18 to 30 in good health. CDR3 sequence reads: CASSPDLGTYTDTQYF. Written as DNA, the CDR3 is TGTGCCAGCTCACCGGACTTGGGCACATACACAGATACGCAGTATTTT. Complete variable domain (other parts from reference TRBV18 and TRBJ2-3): NAGVMQNPRHLVRRRGQEARLRCSPMKGHSHVYWYRQLPEEGLKFMVYLQKENIIDESGMPKERFSAEFPKEGPSILRIQQVVRGDSAAYFCASSPDLGTYTDTQYFGPGTRLTVL.